This T cell receptor beta chain is drawn from a study of cytomegalovirus exposure and HLA in healthy donors. General observations from the study: No immune exposure information besides CMV serostatus was available. Many donors shared some public TCRs, even though most TCR sequences were rare.

PCR used 60 Vbeta primers and 13 Jbeta primers. Measured with immunoSEQ multiplex PCR; TCRdb has only the in-frame clones, and not every one. The data show about 94,000 clones, 75% to 85% seen once. The germline V gene encodes CDR1 LNHDA and CDR2 SQIVND (reference sequence). The CDR3 covers 18 residues. V was trimmed by 7 bases and J by 3 bases, leaving 24 bases between them. This clone was counted between two and nine times. Its matching antigen is unknown. The sample taken for sequencing was PBMCs. The clonotype originates from a woman in her forties in good health and CMV-seronegative. The chain couples TRBV19 to TRBJ1-4; the D gene is possibly TRBD1 (6 bases). Here the CDR3 reads CASNPRGSLTMANEKLFF. The CDR3 coding sequence is TGTGCCAGTAACCCGAGGGGGAGTCTTACGATGGCTAATGAAAAACTGTTTTTT. The full variable domain, rest sourced from reference TRBV19 and TRBJ1-4, is DGGITQSPKYLFRKEGQNVTLSCEQNLNHDAMYWYRQDPGQGLRLIYYSQIVNDFQKGDIAEGYSVSREKKESFPLTVTSAQKNPTAFYLCASNPRGSLTMANEKLFFGSGTQLSVL.